This TCR beta chain was identified in a study of Ad26.COV2.S vaccination and SARS-CoV-2 variants. Treatment here: roughly 19 received Ad26.COV2.S at low or high dose, single or two shots; about 5 received placebo; per-sample allocation not given. Day 63 after the first injection of vaccine or placebo was the sampling time. Here immunoSEQ multiplex PCR was the method, and the copy in TCRdb shows in-frame clones only, minus some. The data contain approximately 400,000 clones, roughly 80% of them singletons. Germline V gene lookup returns CDR1 MGHRA and CDR2 YSYEKL. The V gene lost 0 bases and the J gene lost 2 bases, with 11 bases spanning the gap. There are 16 residues in the CDR3.

The sequencing used peripheral blood, collected in a trial of Ad26.COV2.S vaccine versus placebo. This TCR came from a person between 18 and 65 years old who received the Ad26.COV2.S COVID-19 vaccine or a placebo. The chain joins TRBV4-1 to TRBJ1-3; perhaps TRBD1 as D (5 bases). The CDR3 loop is CASSQEARGTGNTIYF. The DNA of the CDR3 is TGCGCCAGCAGCCAAGAGGCACGGGGGACTGGAAACACCATATATTTT.